This TCR beta chain was captured in a study of identical twins. Study-level points and caveats: For monozygotic twins, models underestimated out-of-frame TCR alpha sharing. When twins shared out-of-frame alpha sequences, those sequences had excess low generation probability.

The CDR3 sequence is 16 residues long. Germline-derived CDR1 and CDR2 are LGHNA and YNFKEQ. This clonotype was observed once. Its antigen is still unknown. One end of the junction does not line up with germline, which may come from a read error. TCRdb reprocessed the 5' RACE reads with MiXCR, giving one entry per CDR3 protein. This table holds 1.5 million to 2 million distinct CDR3 sequences, about 32% found once. The sample consisted of cord blood. This chain connects TRBV4-2 to TRBJ2-1; the match to TRBD2 covers 8 bases. The source of this sequence is a newborn girl in good health. The DNA of the CDR3 is TGTGCCAGCAGCCAGTTAGCGGGGAGGTCCTACAGTGAGCAGTTCTTC. Encoded protein: CASSQLAGRSYSEQFF.